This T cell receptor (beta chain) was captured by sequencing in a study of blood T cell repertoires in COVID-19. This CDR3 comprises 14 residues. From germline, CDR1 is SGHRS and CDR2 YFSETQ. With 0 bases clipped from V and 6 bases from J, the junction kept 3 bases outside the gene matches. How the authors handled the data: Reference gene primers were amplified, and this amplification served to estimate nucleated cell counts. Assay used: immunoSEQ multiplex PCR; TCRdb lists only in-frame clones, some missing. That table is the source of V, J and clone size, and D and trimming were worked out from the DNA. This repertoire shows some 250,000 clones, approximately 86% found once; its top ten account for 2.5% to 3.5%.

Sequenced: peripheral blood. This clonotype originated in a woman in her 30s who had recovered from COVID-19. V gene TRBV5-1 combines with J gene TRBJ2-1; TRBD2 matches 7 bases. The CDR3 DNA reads TGCGCCAGCAGCTTGGAGCTAGCGGCCAATGAGCAGTTCTTC. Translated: CASSLELAANEQFF.